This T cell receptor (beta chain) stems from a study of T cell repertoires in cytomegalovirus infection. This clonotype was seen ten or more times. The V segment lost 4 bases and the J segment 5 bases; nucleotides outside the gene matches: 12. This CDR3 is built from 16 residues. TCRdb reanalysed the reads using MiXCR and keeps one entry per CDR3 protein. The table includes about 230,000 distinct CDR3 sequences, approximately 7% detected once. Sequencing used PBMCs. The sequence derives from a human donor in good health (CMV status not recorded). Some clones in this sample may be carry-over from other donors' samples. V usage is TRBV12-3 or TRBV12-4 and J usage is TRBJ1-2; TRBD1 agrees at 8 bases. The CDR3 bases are TGTGCCAGCAGTTGGGGTGACAGGGGCCGTCCATATGGCTACACCTTC. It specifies CASSWGDRGRPYGYTF.